This T cell receptor (beta chain) comes out of a study of blood T cell repertoires in COVID-19. Looking at the study overall: In each case, the material was cDNA or gDNA derived from T cells, B-cell-depleted T cells, or PBMCs.

Living in 24 US areas, the participants were between roughly 18 and 89 years of age. Each participant's cohort was designated according to participant-reported clinical history. In the original processing: Amplification of reference gene primers provided the estimated nucleated cell counts. The assay was immunoSEQ multiplex PCR, and TCRdb's table has in-frame clones only and misses some. For V, J and clone size, that table is used; D and trimming come from the DNA. The table shows some 180,000 clones, with about 88% occurring only once. The CDR3 is 14 residues long. Trimming took 5 bases from V and 6 from J; bases not matched to a gene: 6. Germline CDR1 SEHNR, CDR2 FQNEAQ (reference sequence).

The receptor's source is a woman in her forties in a cohort exposed to, infected with or recovered from COVID-19 (not recorded which). This chain connects TRBV7-9 to TRBJ2-1, with 8 nucleotides matching TRBD2. Sequenced: PBMCs or T cells enriched from blood (not recorded which). The CDR3 loop is CASSRSGSLNEQFF. For the CDR3, the DNA is TGTGCCAGCAGCCGAAGCGGGAGTCTCAATGAGCAGTTCTTC.